The 3 T cell receptor beta chains below were found in one sample sequenced in a study of CD8 T cells in Susac syndrome. Random-hexamer reverse transcription was applied to roughly 0.45 to 1 ug RNA. TCRdb analysed the immunoSEQ multiplex PCR reads with MiXCR anew, one entry per CDR3 protein. Altogether hundreds of thousands of distinct CDR3 sequences are present, less than 95% being singletons, with the ten largest covering around 0.16%. Sample: CD4+ T cells from PBMCs. These receptors all come from a human donor with Susac syndrome.

V usage is TRBV30 and J usage is TRBJ1-1; unclear D gene. Trimming stripped 5 bases from V and 0 bases from J, with 7 bases between. The CDR3 sequence is 12 residues long. From germline, CDR1 is GTSNPN and CDR2 SVGIG (reference sequence). In nucleotides, the CDR3 is TGTGCCTGGGGGGATATGAACACTGAAGCTTTCTTT. This gives the protein CAWGDMNTEAFF.

This sequence joins TRBV20-1 and TRBJ2-3; tentative D call: TRBD2 (5 bases). CDR1 is DFQATT and CDR2 is SNEGSKA in the germline V gene (reference sequence). The V gene lost 5 bases and the J gene lost 1 base, with 13 bases spanning the gap. The CDR3 contains 14 residues. The CDR3 nucleotides are TGCAGTGCTTGGAAGCCCGGGGGCACAGATACGCAGTATTTT. Translated: CSAWKPGGTDTQYF.

This chain joins TRBV5-1 and TRBJ2-7; 7 bases agree with TRBD1. CDR1 and CDR2 from the germline V gene are SGHRS and YFSETQ. This CDR3 comprises 15 residues. The J segment lost 0 bases and the V segment lost 5 bases, leaving 8 bases of the junction unmatched. This CDR3 reads CASRSGTVPSYEQYF. CDR3 sequence (DNA): TGCGCCAGCAGATCGGGGACAGTGCCCTCCTACGAGCAGTACTTC. Based on the CDR3 plus reference TRBV5-1 and TRBJ2-7, the full variable domain is KAGVTQTPRYLIKTRGQQVTLSCSPISGHRSVSWYQQTPGQGLQFLFEYFSETQRNKGNFPGRFSGRQFSNSRSEMNVSTLELGDSALYLCASRSGTVPSYEQYFGPGTRLTVT.